This T cell receptor (beta chain) derives from a study of cytomegalovirus exposure and HLA in healthy donors. Notes on the study in general: Several of the most significant clusters were apparently associated with common viral pathogens in a later analysis.

This PCR relied on a set of 60 Vbeta primers and 13 Jbeta primers. The protocol was immunoSEQ multiplex PCR, while the TCRdb copy is restricted to in-frame clones and leaves out a portion. The sample lists more than 110,000 clones; around 75% were seen once. Germline values: CDR1 SGHRS, CDR2 YFSETQ. V dropped 6 bases and J dropped 0 bases, with 9 bases sitting between them. The CDR3 is 14 amino acids. This clone showed up just a few times. Its antigen is still unknown. V gene TRBV5-1 combines with J gene TRBJ2-2; D is possibly TRBD2 (6 bases). Sequencing was carried out using PBMCs. The receptor was derived from a man younger than 45 in good health and CMV-seronegative. The CDR3 loop is CASKPGANTGELFF. The CDR3, as DNA: TGCGCCAGCAAACCGGGAGCGAACACCGGGGAGCTGTTTTTT.